This T cell receptor beta chain was identified in a study of blood T cell repertoires in COVID-19 (dated by TCRdb to the early 2020s). Broadly, across the study: Samples covering the acute and convalescent phases of COVID-19 were provided by collaborators in the United States, Italy and Spain. The material from the prospective study consisted of cDNA or gDNA derived from T cells, B-cell-depleted T cells, or PBMCs. Subjects who had been exposed to COVID-19, were actively infected with it, or had recovered from it provided the deeply sampled blood TCRbeta repertoires that made up the dataset. A freely available public database, intended as a resource for researchers studying the immune response to SARS-CoV-2, is where the repertoires were released. Samples were obtained from the ongoing ImmuneRACE study (first 160 participants) and from about 1,300 subjects provided by 6 global collaborators. The sample metadata nearly always contained a de-identified subject ID, COVID-19 status, age in years and sex. Where available, HLA class I and class II types were obtained from metadata supplied by the sample provider rather than from assay-based typing. Overall study results and their limits: The quantity of clinical and demographic metadata differed by source and by participant and was supplied without curation.

Its CDR3 holds 15 amino acids, cysteine through phenylalanine. CDR3 DNA only is kept here, 45 bases in frame from base 1. CDR1 and CDR2 are drawn from the germline V gene: SQVTM, ANQGSEA. Trimming removed 7 bases from V and 7 bases from J; the gene matches leave 16 bases unexplained. Collaborating institutions collected whole blood in K2EDTA tubes following their own protocols. For TCRbeta analysis, collaborators shipped samples in one of three forms: frozen whole blood, isolated PBMCs, or DNA extracted from either of those sample types. This clone was seen once. It has no known antigen specificity. Per-nucleotide qualities are absent, and no much larger clonotype sits a single base away. TCRbeta CDR3 regions were amplified from genomic DNA using the immunoSEQ Assay, a bias-controlled multiplex PCR. In the paper's pipeline: The number of nucleated cells in each sample was estimated by amplification of reference gene primers within the assay. Sequence reads were collapsed and filtered to measure the absolute abundance of every unique TCRbeta CDR3 rearrangement. For each sample, productive Simpson clonality was calculated as the square root of Simpson's diversity index over productive rearrangements. TCRdb holds this immuneACCESS table with in-frame rearrangements only. Some clones are missing; in checked studies, unresolved V genes explain under half, and the rest has no known cause. For V, J and clone size, that table is used; D and trimming come from the DNA. The table for this sample lists about 20,000 clones; 75% to 95% of them were counted only once. Jointly, the top ten make up approximately 7% of the sample.

This sequence uses TRBV29-1 and TRBJ2-5; a stretch of 9 junction bases matches TRBD2. The specimen was peripheral blood. This clonotype was sampled from a man between 65 and 79 years old with active COVID-19. The DNA is as follows: TGCAGCGCCGCTCGTGGAGCGGGAGGACGAGGGACCCAGTACTTC. It specifies CSAARGAGGRGTQYF.